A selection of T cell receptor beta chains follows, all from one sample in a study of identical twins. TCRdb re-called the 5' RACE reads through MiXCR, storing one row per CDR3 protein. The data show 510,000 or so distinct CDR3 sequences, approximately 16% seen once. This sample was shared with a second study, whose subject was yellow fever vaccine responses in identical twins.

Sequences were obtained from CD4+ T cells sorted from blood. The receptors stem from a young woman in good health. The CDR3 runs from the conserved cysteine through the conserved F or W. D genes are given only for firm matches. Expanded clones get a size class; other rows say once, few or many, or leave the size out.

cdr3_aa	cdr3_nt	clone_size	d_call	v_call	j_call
CASSLRQELYEQYF	TGCGCCAGCAGCTTAAGACAGGAACTCTACGAGCAGTACTTC	few	NA	TRBV5-1	TRBJ2-7
CASRTGTPVFGEQFF	TGTGCCAGCAGAACCGGGACACCCGTTTTTGGTGAGCAGTTCTTC	many	NA	TRBV28	TRBJ2-1
CASSQVTISSYNSPLHF	TGTGCCAGCAGCCAAGTGACAATAAGCTCCTATAATTCACCCCTCCACTTT	few	NA	TRBV14	TRBJ1-6
CSARRSDNSPLHF	TGCAGTGCTAGAAGGTCAGATAATTCACCCCTCCACTTT	NA	NA	TRBV20-1	TRBJ1-6
CASSLAYQPYEQYF	TGTGCCAGCAGCTTAGCCTACCAGCCCTACGAGCAGTACTTC	NA	NA	TRBV11-2	TRBJ2-7
CASSLLQGRLTETQYF	TGTGCCAGCAGTTTATTGCAGGGGCGTTTAACAGAGACCCAGTACTTC	few	NA	TRBV28	TRBJ2-5
CAISGDRVIFEQYF	TGTGCCATCAGTGGGGACAGGGTAATCTTCGAGCAGTACTTC	few	TRBD1	TRBV10-3	TRBJ2-7
CASTAGTEAFF	TGTGCCAGCACCGCGGGAACTGAAGCTTTCTTT	NA	NA	TRBV6-6	TRBJ1-1
CASSPGTAREAFF	TGTGCCAGCAGCCCAGGGACAGCCCGTGAAGCTTTCTTT	few	TRBD1	TRBV3-1	TRBJ1-1
CASSVLSENEKLFF	TGTGCCAGCAGTGTCTTATCCGAGAATGAAAAACTGTTTTTT	many	NA	TRBV12-3/TRBV12-4	TRBJ1-4
CSVDRRGGPGTEAFF	TGCAGCGTTGATAGGAGGGGGGGGCCAGGGACTGAAGCTTTCTTT	NA	NA	TRBV29-1	TRBJ1-1
CASTLGLATGNEQFF	TGTGCCAGCACCCTGGGGCTAGCGACGGGCAATGAGCAGTTCTTC	NA	NA	TRBV12-3/TRBV12-4	TRBJ2-1
CASSLARGQDSPLHF	TGCGCCAGCAGCTTGGCCAGGGGGCAAGATTCACCCCTCCACTTT	NA	TRBD1	TRBV5-1	TRBJ1-6
CASRKTGRNEKLFF	TGTGCCAGCAGAAAAACGGGACGGAATGAAAAACTGTTTTTT	few	NA	TRBV11-2	TRBJ1-4
CASSLGSEGYNEQFF	TGTGCCAGCAGCTTAGGTTCAGAGGGGTACAATGAGCAGTTCTTC	few	NA	TRBV7-2	TRBJ2-1
CASSLVSVNSPLHF	TGCGCCAGCAGCTTGGTCTCAGTAAATTCACCCCTCCACTTT	NA	NA	TRBV5-1	TRBJ1-6
CASSWTSGTYEQYF	TGCGCCAGCAGCTGGACTAGCGGGACTTACGAGCAGTACTTC	many	TRBD2	TRBV5-1	TRBJ2-7
CASSPLDLNTEAFF	TGTGCCAGCTCACCCCTGGACTTAAACACTGAAGCTTTCTTT	few	NA	TRBV18	TRBJ1-1
CASSFHSGTGAGNEQFF	TGTGCCAGCAGCTTCCATTCAGGGACAGGGGCAGGGAATGAGCAGTTCTTC	few	TRBD1	TRBV11-2	TRBJ2-1
CASSSGGVAYEQYF	TGTGCCAGCAGTTCTGGGGGGGTTGCCTACGAGCAGTACTTC	NA	TRBD2	TRBV12-3/TRBV12-4	TRBJ2-7
CASSWRGSPSTDTQYF	TGTGCCAGCAGCTGGCGGGGGTCACCTAGCACAGATACGCAGTATTTT	few	TRBD2	TRBV7-8	TRBJ2-3
CASSAGLSNTGELFF	TGTGCCAGCAGCGCCGGGCTTTCGAACACCGGGGAGCTGTTTTTT	few	NA	TRBV7-9	TRBJ2-2
CAIRGGQGSSYNEQFF	TGTGCCATCAGGGGGGGACAGGGAAGCTCCTACAATGAGCAGTTCTTC	NA	TRBD1	TRBV10-3	TRBJ2-1
CASSRQGMADTQYF	TGTGCCAGCAGTCGACAGGGGATGGCAGATACGCAGTATTTT	NA	TRBD1	TRBV28	TRBJ2-3
CSARPSGRVETQYF	TGCAGTGCTAGGCCCAGCGGGAGGGTGGAGACCCAGTACTTC	few	TRBD2	TRBV20-1	TRBJ2-5
CASRKTGADNEQFF	TGTGCCAGCAGAAAGACAGGGGCAGACAATGAGCAGTTCTTC	few	TRBD1	TRBV5-6	TRBJ2-1
CASKNSGSGDTQYF	TGTGCCAGCAAAAATAGCGGGAGTGGAGATACGCAGTATTTT	many	TRBD2	TRBV12-3/TRBV12-4	TRBJ2-3
CSASYTLGGGYTF	TGCAGTGCTAGCTACACCTTAGGCGGTGGCTACACCTTC	NA	NA	TRBV20-1	TRBJ1-2
CASSVGGQANEKLFF	TGTGCCAGCAGCGTAGGTGGACAGGCTAATGAAAAACTGTTTTTT	few	TRBD1	TRBV9	TRBJ1-4
CASKVGLAGIGEQFF	TGCGCCAGCAAAGTGGGACTAGCGGGAATAGGTGAGCAGTTCTTC	NA	TRBD2	TRBV5-1	TRBJ2-1
CASSPIRLSTDTQYF	TGTGCCAGCAGCCCCATCAGGCTGAGCACAGATACGCAGTATTTT	NA	NA	TRBV11-2	TRBJ2-3
CASSSGTAKYGYTF	TGTGCCAGCAGTTCCGGGACAGCCAAATATGGCTACACCTTC	few	TRBD1	TRBV12-3/TRBV12-4	TRBJ1-2
CATSRGGQPQHF	TGTGCCACCAGCAGAGGGGGTCAGCCCCAGCATTTT	NA	NA	TRBV15	TRBJ1-5
CAITANPSTTDTQYF	TGTGCCATCACCGCTAACCCCAGCACCACAGATACGCAGTATTTT	few	NA	TRBV10-3	TRBJ2-3
CSVDDPGTSGGSTDTQYF	TGCAGCGTTGACGACCCGGGGACTAGCGGGGGTAGCACAGATACGCAGTATTTT	NA	TRBD2	TRBV29-1	TRBJ2-3
CASSLALQGYNEQFF	TGTGCCAGCAGCTTAGCCCTACAGGGTTACAATGAGCAGTTCTTC	NA	NA	TRBV11-2	TRBJ2-1
CASSLALSGGTYEQYF	TGTGCCAGCAGCTTAGCATTGTCGGGGGGAACCTACGAGCAGTACTTC	NA	TRBD2	TRBV7-9	TRBJ2-7
CSARDRGSGVKNIQYF	TGCAGTGCTAGAGATCGGGGTAGCGGGGTCAAAAACATTCAGTACTTC	few	TRBD2	TRBV20-1	TRBJ2-4
CASMEGINGYTF	TGTGCCAGCATGGAGGGGATAAATGGCTACACCTTC	few	NA	TRBV12-3/TRBV12-4	TRBJ1-2